The 17 T cell receptor beta chains presented below share a single source sample, sequenced in a study of cytomegalovirus exposure and HLA in healthy donors. PCR primers comprised 60 Vbeta and 13 Jbeta primers. Assay used: immunoSEQ multiplex PCR; TCRdb lists only in-frame clones, some missing. Of more than 200,000 clones listed, over 60% were seen once; the top ten hold 1.5% to 2%. Sequencing was carried out using PBMCs. The source is a man between 18 and 29 years old in good health and CMV-seronegative.

This clone was observed many times. Other DNA sequences of this sample code for an identical CDR3. The V and J genes are TRBV19 and TRBJ2-7; 9 positions agree with TRBD2. The length of the CDR3 is 13 residues. CDR1 and CDR2 (germline): LNHDA, SQIVND (reference sequence). With 3 bases clipped from V and 6 bases from J, the junction kept 3 bases outside the gene matches. For the CDR3, the DNA is TGTGCCAGTAGTATGGTGCGGGAGGGCGAGCAGTACTTC. Protein sequence: CASSMVREGEQYF.

The V and J genes are TRBV21-1 and TRBJ1-2; the tabulated D call, TRBD1, remains unverified against the DNA. TRBV21-1 is a documented pseudogene. The CDR3 is 15 residues long. The CDR3 here is CASSTTEARVSGYTF. The CDR3 DNA follows: TGTGCCAGCAGCACCACAGAGGCCAGGGTAAGCGGCTACACCTTC.

The chain joins TRBV4-2 to TRBJ2-2, with TRBD2 matching 13 bases. The CDR3 length is 18 residues. V lost 4 bases and J lost 0; bases outside the gene matches: 5. Germline assignment: CDR1 LGHNA and CDR2 YNFKEQ. CDR3 residues: CASSRGGTSGANTGELFF. CDR3 bases: TGTGCCAGCAGCCGAGGGGGGACTAGCGGGGCGAACACCGGGGAGCTGTTTTTT.

The chain combines TRBV4-1 with TRBJ2-7, with TRBD2 matching 7 bases. Germline CDR1 reads MGHRA; CDR2 reads YSYEKL. The V and J ends lost 1 base and 0 bases, in that order; junction bases with no gene match: 12. CDR3 size: 18 residues. The CDR3, as DNA: TGCGCCAGCAGCCAAGCTTCGTCGTGGCGGGGGAACTCCTACGAGCAGTACTTC. Amino acid sequence: CASSQASSWRGNSYEQYF.

The rearrangement uses TRBV11-2 and TRBJ1-1, with 7 bases aligning to TRBD1. Germline V gives CDR1 SGHAT, CDR2 FQNNGV. The CDR3 consists of 14 residues. Trimming removed 2 bases from V and 5 bases from J; junction bases left unmatched: 5. This CDR3 reads CASSLRTGLTEAFF. The CDR3 bases are TGTGCCAGCAGCTTAAGGACAGGATTAACTGAAGCTTTCTTT.

This clone was counted a single time. J is TRBJ2-1 and V is TRBV11-2, with 11 positions matching TRBD1. This CDR3 is built from 15 residues. Germline assignment: CDR1 SGHAT and CDR2 FQNNGV. Trimming at V came to 3 bases and at J to 7 bases, leaving 5 bases not matched to a gene. CDR3 bases: TGTGCCAGCAGCTTTGGACAGGGGGCTTTAAATGAGCAGTTCTTC. The encoded protein is CASSFGQGALNEQFF.

The V gene is TRBV19, the J gene TRBJ2-7; D is ambiguous. CDR1 and CDR2 (germline): LNHDA, SQIVND (reference sequence). The CDR3 consists of 15 residues. V gave up 5 bases and J gave up 0 bases, with 14 bases separating them. The CDR3 here is CASSAGPMSSYEQYF. The CDR3 region has the DNA TGTGCCAGTAGTGCAGGTCCCATGAGCTCCTACGAGCAGTACTTC.

This clone was seen more than once but under ten times. This rearrangement joins TRBV6-1 to TRBJ2-3; TRBD1 might be the D (6 bases). The CDR3 spans 14 residues. V was clipped by 7 bases and J by 2 bases, with 13 bases between them. CDR1 is MNHNS and CDR2 is SASEGT in the germline V gene. CDR3 in amino acids: CASTGTLDTDTQYF. The CDR3 DNA follows: TGTGCCAGCACCGGGACATTAGACACAGATACGCAGTATTTT.

On this clone: The junction and the germline gene differ at one end; a read error may be behind it. The sample carries other DNA sequences with the same CDR3. This rearrangement joins TRBV19 to TRBJ1-2; D is unclear. This CDR3 is 14 amino acids long. The germline V gene has CDR1 LNHDA and CDR2 SQIVND (reference sequence). The CDR3 nucleotides are TGCGCCAGTAGTATTTTGACTATGGGCTATGGCTACACCTTC. It encodes CASSILTMGYGYTF.

V usage is TRBV19 and J usage is TRBJ2-2; tentative D call: TRBD2 (6 bases). V was cut by 4 bases and J by 3 bases, with 9 bases left in between. Germline CDR1 reads LNHDA; CDR2 reads SQIVND (reference sequence). The CDR3 covers 14 residues. The CDR3: CASSRGDYTGELFF. The CDR3 DNA reads as TGTGCCAGTAGTAGGGGGGATTACACCGGGGAGCTGTTTTTT. Filled out from reference TRBV19 and TRBJ2-2, the complete variable domain reads DGGITQSPKYLFRKEGQNVTLSCEQNLNHDAMYWYRQDPGQGLRLIYYSQIVNDFQKGDIAEGYSVSREKKESFPLTVTSAQKNPTAFYLCASSRGDYTGELFFGEGSRLTVL.

This clone was seen once. The chain recombines TRBV4-3 with TRBJ2-6; D call uncertain. Deletions cut 4 bases from V and 4 bases from J, with 14 bases between. Looked up from germline, CDR1 is LGHNA and CDR2 is YSLEER. This CDR3 is 16 amino acids long. CDR3 nucleotides: TGCGCCAGCAGCCTAACAGTGATCGCCGGGGCCAACGTCCTGACTTTC. This translates into CASSLTVIAGANVLTF.

The chain joins TRBV6-5 to TRBJ1-2, with 9 positions matching TRBD1. The CDR3 extends over 16 amino acids. From germline, CDR1 is MNHEY and CDR2 SVGAGI. J lost 7 bases, V lost 0 bases, and 9 bases had no gene match. The CDR3 protein is CASSYSTPGQGGGYTF. CDR3 coding DNA: TGTGCCAGCAGTTACTCTACCCCGGGACAGGGCGGTGGCTACACCTTC.

The chain carries TRBV27 and TRBJ2-7, with TRBD2 identical over 8 bases. CDR1 and CDR2 from the germline V gene are MNHEY and SMNVEV (reference sequence). Unmatched junction bases numbered 7, after V lost 4 bases and J lost 5 bases. This CDR3 has 14 residues. The CDR3 region is CASSYSGSANEQYF. The CDR3 nucleotides read TGTGCCAGCAGTTACAGCGGGAGTGCGAACGAGCAGTACTTC.

The rearrangement joins TRBV13 to TRBJ1-1, with a possible D match to TRBD1 (6 bases). The CDR3 is 14 amino acids. The V end lost 5 bases, the J end lost 0 bases, and 10 bases lay between the germline ends. CDR1 and CDR2 (germline): PRHDT, FYEKMQ (reference sequence). Written as DNA, the CDR3 is TGTGCCAGCAGCCTCGGACAGCTGAACACTGAAGCTTTCTTT. This encodes CASSLGQLNTEAFF.

The rearrangement joins TRBV29-1 to TRBJ1-1; D ambiguous. Germline-derived CDR1 and CDR2 are SQVTM and ANQGSEA. This CDR3 spans 15 amino acids. With 2 bases removed from V and 5 bases from J, the gap between germline ends came to 18 bases. The CDR3 is CSVEYLPTSGTEAFF. The DNA of the CDR3 is TGCAGCGTTGAATACCTTCCGACTTCGGGTACTGAAGCTTTCTTT. Full variable domain (remainder filled in from reference TRBV29-1 and TRBJ1-1): SAVISQKPSRDICQRGTSLTIQCQVDSQVTMMFWYRQQPGQSLTLIATANQGSEATYESGFVIDKFPISRPNLTFSTLTVSNMSPEDSSIYLCSVEYLPTSGTEAFFGQGTRLTVV.

The rearrangement joins TRBV27 to TRBJ1-4; 7 positions agree with TRBD1. Germline V CDR1 and CDR2: MNHEY, SMNVEV (reference sequence). V trimming: 6 bases; J trimming: 4 bases; junction bases outside the gene matches: 11. CDR3 length: 16 amino acids. The CDR3 sequence is CASRPEPGQLNEKLFF. The CDR3 DNA sequence: TGTGCCAGCAGACCAGAGCCGGGACAGCTTAATGAAAAACTGTTTTTT. Combining the CDR3 with reference TRBV27 and TRBJ1-4 gives the whole variable domain EAQVTQNPRYLITVTGKKLTVTCSQNMNHEYMSWYRQDPGLGLRQIYYSMNVEVTDKGDVPEGYKVSRKEKRNFPLILESPSPNQTSLYFCASRPEPGQLNEKLFFGSGTQLSVL.

The J gene is TRBJ2-3, the V gene TRBV29-1; D is unclear. The CDR3 runs 11 residues. Germline CDR1 SQVTM, CDR2 ANQGSEA. V lost 4 bases and J 3 bases, leaving 5 bases between the germline ends. This chain's CDR3 is CSVGATDTQYF. The DNA of the CDR3 is TGCAGCGTTGGAGCTACAGATACGCAGTATTTT.